Presented here are 2 T cell receptor beta chains from one specimen sequenced in a study of spatial heterogeneity in lung cancer. TCRdb used MiXCR to reprocess the 5' RACE reads, holding one entry per CDR3 protein. Among approximately 90,000 distinct CDR3 sequences listed, 7% to 9% were seen once. Sample time point: sample taken at primary tumor resection. Whole RNA obtained from tumor, nontumor lung or frozen PBMC underwent sequencing without sorting. The sequenced sample was PBMCs, obtained at surgery. Every receptor here comes from a male donor with early-stage non-small cell lung cancer.

This clonotype was seen only a few times. The rearrangement uses TRBV10-3 and TRBJ2-7, with 12 bases identical to TRBD2. Germline loops: CDR1 ENHRY, CDR2 SYGVKD. Trimming took 3 bases from V and 7 from J; bases not matched to a gene: 7. The CDR3 sequence is 15 residues long. Written as DNA, the CDR3 is TGTGCCATCAGTGATCGGCTAGCGGGAGGGGAAGAGCAGTACTTC. Translated: CAISDRLAGGEEQYF.

In this sample, this clonotype turned up many times. The rearrangement joins TRBV24-1 to TRBJ2-1; D uncertain. CDR3 size: 12 residues. CDR1 and CDR2 (germline): KGHDR, SFDVKD. V gave up 1 base and J gave up 8 bases, with 5 bases separating them. The CDR3 nucleotides read TGTGCCACCAGTGATTTCAGAGATGAGCAGTTCTTC. It specifies CATSDFRDEQFF.